The clone carrying this T cell receptor beta chain was observed a single time. The data were obtained in a study of cytomegalovirus exposure and HLA in healthy donors. Produced via immunoSEQ multiplex PCR; TCRdb's table is partial and in-frame only. The data hold about 71,000 clones, with 94% observed a single time. With 3 bases clipped from V and 0 bases from J, the junction kept 3 bases outside the gene matches. This CDR3 is built from 16 residues. Germline V gene sequence: CDR1 KGHSH, CDR2 LQKENI. Specimen: PBMCs. This TCR derives from a woman younger than 30 in good health and CMV-seronegative. The chain uses TRBV18 and TRBJ2-2, with 8 bases aligning to TRBD1. CDR3 in DNA: TGTGCCAGCTCACCCCAGGGGGCTCCGAACACCGGGGAGCTGTTTTTT. Protein: CASSPQGAPNTGELFF. The full variable domain, with the rest looked up from reference TRBV18 and TRBJ2-2, is NAGVMQNPRHLVRRRGQEARLRCSPMKGHSHVYWYRQLPEEGLKFMVYLQKENIIDESGMPKERFSAEFPKEGPSILRIQQVVRGDSAAYFCASSPQGAPNTGELFFGEGSRLTVL.